These 13 T cell receptor beta chains share one sample of origin, sequenced in a study of shared clonotypes between healthy human individuals. TCRdb keeps only in-frame clones here, not all; method: immunoSEQ multiplex PCR. This sample has just under 95,000 clones, with about 70% found just once. The sequenced material came from memory CD8+ T cells sorted from blood. Specified subset: CD45RO+ cells pooled with CCR7-negative TemRA cells. The receptors stem from a man aged 25-45 years in good health.

The rearrangement joins TRBV28 to TRBJ1-4, with D unresolved. The germline V and J ends were trimmed by 6 bases and 0 bases, with 14 bases remaining between them. The length of the CDR3 is 16 residues. In germline, CDR1 is MDHEN, CDR2 SYDVKM. In DNA, the CDR3 is TGTGCCAGCAGCCTCCCCTCGGATGCAACTAATGAAAAACTGTTTTTT. It specifies CASSLPSDATNEKLFF.

This chain connects TRBV29-1 to TRBJ1-1, with 8 nucleotides matching TRBD1. Trimming at V came to 5 bases and at J to 1 base, leaving 3 bases not matched to a gene. Germline V gene sequence: CDR1 SQVTM, CDR2 ANQGSEA. This CDR3 spans 13 amino acids. CDR3 amino acids: CSVHTGGNTEAFF. CDR3 nucleotide sequence: TGCAGCGTTCACACAGGGGGGAACACTGAAGCTTTCTTT.

The V gene is TRBV28, the J gene TRBJ2-2, with 8 bases matching TRBD1. CDR3 size: 15 residues. Germline lookup yields CDR1 MDHEN and CDR2 SYDVKM. Germline trimming cut 8 bases from V and 1 base from J; bases unmatched to any gene: 6. CDR3 sequence: CASLPDRENTGELFF. CDR3 nucleotide sequence: TGTGCCAGCCTCCCGGACAGGGAGAACACCGGGGAGCTGTTTTTT.

In regard to this clone: At one of its ends the junction is not consistent with the germline gene, which may arise from a read error. This chain links TRBV4-3 with TRBJ1-2; D is undetermined. The CDR3 is 15 amino acids. Germline CDR1 is LGHNA and CDR2 is YSLEER. CDR3 sequence: CASSQAMGLNYDYTF. CDR3 DNA: TGCGCCAGCAGCCAAGCCATGGGCCTAAACTATGACTACACCTTC.

The rearrangement uses TRBV27 and TRBJ2-3; 9 positions match TRBD2. CDR1 is MNHEY, CDR2 SMNVEV, per germline (reference sequence). The J segment lost 2 bases and the V segment lost 5 bases, leaving 5 bases of the junction unmatched. The CDR3 is made up of 15 amino acids. The CDR3 DNA sequence: TGTGCCAGCAGTAGACTAGCGGAAAACACAGATACGCAGTATTTT. Translating gives CASSRLAENTDTQYF.

This clone was seen repeatedly, ten times or more. Here the CDR3 reads CASSDFSGSSYNEQFF. Written as DNA, the CDR3 is TGTGCCAGCAGTGACTTTAGCGGCAGCTCCTACAATGAGCAGTTCTTC. The chain couples TRBV6-4 to TRBJ2-1, with D perhaps matching TRBD2 (6 bases). Per germline, CDR1 MRHNA and CDR2 SNTAGT. The CDR3 has 16 amino acids. V dropped 1 base and J dropped 0 bases, with 10 bases sitting between them.

The chain carries TRBV18 and TRBJ1-2; D unresolved. Deletions cut 2 bases from V and 5 bases from J, with 12 bases between. Germline-derived CDR1 and CDR2 are KGHSH and LQKENI. This CDR3 contains 14 residues. The CDR3, as DNA: TGTGCCAGCTCACCAAGGGCCGCGAGGTATGGCTACACCTTC. Its translation is CASSPRAARYGYTF.

This clone was counted a single time. The CDR3 DNA reads TGTGCCAGCAGCTTGATCGTGGGTAGCACAGATACGCAGTATTTT. This encodes CASSLIVGSTDTQYF. The gene calls are TRBV5-4 and TRBJ2-3; D gene ambiguous. Trimming removed 1 base at V and 0 bases at J, with 9 bases between. The germline gives CDR1 SGHNT, CDR2 YYREEE (reference sequence). There are 15 residues in the CDR3.

The table lists this clone with a few counts. This chain links TRBV9 with TRBJ2-1; 9 positions agree with TRBD2. The CDR3 has 18 amino acids. Germline lookup yields CDR1 SGDLS and CDR2 YYNGEE. After removal of 7 bases from V and 3 bases from J, the junction contained 17 bases not matched to a gene. In nucleotides, the CDR3 is TGTGCCAGCCTTACTCCCCGAGCGGGAGGCGTTAACTACAATGAGCAGTTCTTC. It encodes CASLTPRAGGVNYNEQFF.

V gene TRBV9 combines with J gene TRBJ1-5; D gene uncertain. V lost 0 bases and J 3 bases, leaving 4 bases between the germline ends. The CDR3 runs to 13 residues. Looked up from germline, CDR1 is SGDLS and CDR2 is YYNGEE. The CDR3 reads CASSVGINQPQHF. In DNA form, the CDR3 reads TGTGCCAGCAGCGTAGGAATCAATCAGCCCCAGCATTTT.

The gene calls are TRBV29-1 and TRBJ2-1; D is perhaps TRBD1 (7 bases). Deletions cut 3 bases from V and 3 bases from J, with 12 bases between. Germline V gives CDR1 SQVTM, CDR2 ANQGSEA. This CDR3 has 14 amino acids. The CDR3 bases are TGCAGCGTTGACGCAGGGGGGATCTACAATGAGCAGTTCTTC. It specifies CSVDAGGIYNEQFF.

The rearrangement joins TRBV10-1 to TRBJ2-7, with D hard to call. Germline lookup yields CDR1 WNHNN and CDR2 SYGVQD (reference sequence). V was cut by 8 bases and J by 13 bases, with 12 bases left in between. The CDR3 is 9 residues long. The CDR3, as DNA: TGCGCCAGCCCCCACGGGTTTTACTTC. It encodes CASPHGFYF.

The V gene is TRBV7-2, the J gene TRBJ2-1, with D hard to call. Germline CDR1 is SGHTA and CDR2 is FQGNSA. Trimming took off 5 bases at V and 1 base at J, with 6 bases between the two ends. This CDR3 comprises 13 residues. The CDR3 DNA reads as TGTGCCAGCAGCCCCCCTTCCTACAATGAGCAGTTCTTC. It specifies CASSPPSYNEQFF.